This T cell receptor beta chain was captured by sequencing in a study of control samples from healthy donors and cancer patients. V shed 4 bases and J shed 1 base, with 11 bases lying between them. Germline values: CDR1 KGHSY, CDR2 FQNENV. The CDR3 runs to 15 residues. This table comes from immunoSEQ multiplex PCR, and its TCRdb copy is limited to in-frame clones, with some not included. Of about 130,000 clones in the sample, roughly 94% were seen once. This clonotype originated in a man in his sixties with colorectal cancer. Sequenced: PBMCs. This sequence joins TRBV16 and TRBJ1-3; D is ambiguous. The CDR3 loop reads CASSRRGSSGNTIYF. The CDR3 nucleotides read TGTGCCAGCAGCCGACGCGGGAGTTCTGGAAACACCATATATTTT.